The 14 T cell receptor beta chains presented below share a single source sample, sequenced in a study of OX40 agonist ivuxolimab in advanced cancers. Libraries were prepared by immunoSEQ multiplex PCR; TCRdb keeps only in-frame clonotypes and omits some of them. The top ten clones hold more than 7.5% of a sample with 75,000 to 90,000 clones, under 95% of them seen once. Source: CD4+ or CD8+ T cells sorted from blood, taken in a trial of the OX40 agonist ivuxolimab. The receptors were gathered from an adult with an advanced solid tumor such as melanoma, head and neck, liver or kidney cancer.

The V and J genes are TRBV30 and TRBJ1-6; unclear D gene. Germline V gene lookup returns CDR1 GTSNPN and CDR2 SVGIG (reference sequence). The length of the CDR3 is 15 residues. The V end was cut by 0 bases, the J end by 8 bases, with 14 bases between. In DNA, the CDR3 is TGTGCCTGGAGTGTAATTGGGTCGGGAGATTCACCCCTCCACTTT. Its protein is CAWSVIGSGDSPLHF.

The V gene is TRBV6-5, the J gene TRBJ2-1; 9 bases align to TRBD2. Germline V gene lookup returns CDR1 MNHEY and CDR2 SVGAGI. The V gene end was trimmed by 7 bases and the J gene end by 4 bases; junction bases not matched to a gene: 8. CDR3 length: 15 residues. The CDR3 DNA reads TGTGCCAGCACCTTAACTAGCGGGCTATACAATGAGCAGTTCTTC. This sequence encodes CASTLTSGLYNEQFF.

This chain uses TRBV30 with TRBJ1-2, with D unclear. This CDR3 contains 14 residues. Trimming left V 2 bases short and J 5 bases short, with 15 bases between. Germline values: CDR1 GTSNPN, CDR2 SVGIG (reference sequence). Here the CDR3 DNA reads TGTGCCTGGAGTTACGAGGAGAGGCAATATGGCTACACCTTC. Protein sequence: CAWSYEERQYGYTF.

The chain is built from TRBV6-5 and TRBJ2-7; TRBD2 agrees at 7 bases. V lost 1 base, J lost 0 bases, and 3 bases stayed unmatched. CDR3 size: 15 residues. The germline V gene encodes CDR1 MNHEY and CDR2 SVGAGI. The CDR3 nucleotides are TGTGCCAGCAGTTACTTTGCGGGGGTCTCCTACGAGCAGTACTTC. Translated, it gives CASSYFAGVSYEQYF.

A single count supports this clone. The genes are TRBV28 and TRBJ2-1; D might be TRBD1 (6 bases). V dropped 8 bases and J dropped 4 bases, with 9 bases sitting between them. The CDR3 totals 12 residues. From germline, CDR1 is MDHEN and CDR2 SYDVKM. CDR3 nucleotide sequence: TGTGCCAGCGAAGGGGGTTACAATGAGCAGTTCTTC. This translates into CASEGGYNEQFF.

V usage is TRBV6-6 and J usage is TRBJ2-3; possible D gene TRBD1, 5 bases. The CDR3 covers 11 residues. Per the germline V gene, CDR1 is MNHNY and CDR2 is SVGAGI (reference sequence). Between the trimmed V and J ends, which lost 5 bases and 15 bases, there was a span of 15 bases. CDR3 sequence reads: CASSTQGRGYF. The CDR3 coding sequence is TGTGCCAGCAGTACCCAAGGAAGGGGCTATTTT.

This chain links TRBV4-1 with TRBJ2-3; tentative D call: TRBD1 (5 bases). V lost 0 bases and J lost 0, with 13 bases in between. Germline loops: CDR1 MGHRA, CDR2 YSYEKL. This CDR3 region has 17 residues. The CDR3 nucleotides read TGCGCCAGCAGCCAAGATAGCAGGGCACCTAGCACAGATACGCAGTATTTT. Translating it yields CASSQDSRAPSTDTQYF.

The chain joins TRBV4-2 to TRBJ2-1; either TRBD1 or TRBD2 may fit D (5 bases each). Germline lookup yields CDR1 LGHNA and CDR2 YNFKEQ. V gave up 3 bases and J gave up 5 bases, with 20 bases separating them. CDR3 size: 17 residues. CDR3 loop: CASSHALGPELNNEQFF. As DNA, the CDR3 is TGTGCCAGCAGCCATGCCTTGGGACCAGAACTAAACAATGAGCAGTTCTTC.

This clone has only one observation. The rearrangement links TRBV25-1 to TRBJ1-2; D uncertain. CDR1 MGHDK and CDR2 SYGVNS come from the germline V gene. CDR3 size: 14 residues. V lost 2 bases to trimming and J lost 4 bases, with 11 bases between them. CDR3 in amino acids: CASSEVRGSYGYTF. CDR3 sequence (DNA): TGTGCCAGCAGTGAAGTTCGAGGGAGCTATGGCTACACCTTC.

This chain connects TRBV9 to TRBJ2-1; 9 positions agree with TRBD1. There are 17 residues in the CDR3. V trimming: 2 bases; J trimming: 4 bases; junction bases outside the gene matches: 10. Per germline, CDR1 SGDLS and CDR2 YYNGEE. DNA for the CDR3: TGTGCCAGCAGCGTCCATTCACGGACAGGGGTGTACAATGAGCAGTTCTTC. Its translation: CASSVHSRTGVYNEQFF. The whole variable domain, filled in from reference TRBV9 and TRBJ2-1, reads DSGVTQTPKHLITATGQRVTLRCSPRSGDLSVYWYQQSLDQGLQFLIQYYNGEERAKGNILERFSAQQFPDLHSELNLSSLELGDSALYFCASSVHSRTGVYNEQFFGPGTRLTVL.

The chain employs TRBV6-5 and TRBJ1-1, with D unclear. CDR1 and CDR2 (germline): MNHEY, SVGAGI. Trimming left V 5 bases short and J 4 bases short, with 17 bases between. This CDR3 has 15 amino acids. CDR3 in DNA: TGTGCCAGCAGTACTGGACTTTCACGGGGCACTGAAGCTTTCTTT. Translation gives CASSTGLSRGTEAFF.

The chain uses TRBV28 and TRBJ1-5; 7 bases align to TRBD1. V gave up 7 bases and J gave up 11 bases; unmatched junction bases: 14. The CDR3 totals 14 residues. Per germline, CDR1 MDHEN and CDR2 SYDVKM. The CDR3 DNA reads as TGTGCCAGCACGGATACAGGGGTTGGCCAGACCCAGCATTTT. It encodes CASTDTGVGQTQHF.

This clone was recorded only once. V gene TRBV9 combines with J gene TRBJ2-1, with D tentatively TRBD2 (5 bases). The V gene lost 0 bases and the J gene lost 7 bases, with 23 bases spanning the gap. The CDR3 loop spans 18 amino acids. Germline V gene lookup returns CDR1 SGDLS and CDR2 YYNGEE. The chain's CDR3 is CASSVDGGWSAYGNEQFF. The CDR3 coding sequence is TGTGCCAGCAGCGTAGATGGAGGTTGGAGCGCCTACGGGAATGAGCAGTTCTTC.

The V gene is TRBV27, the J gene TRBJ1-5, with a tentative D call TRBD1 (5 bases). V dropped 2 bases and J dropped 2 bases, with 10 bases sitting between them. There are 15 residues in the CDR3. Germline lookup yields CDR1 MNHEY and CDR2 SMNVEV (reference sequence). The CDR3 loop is CASSLLGGGNQPQHF. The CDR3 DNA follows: TGTGCCAGCAGTTTACTTGGGGGAGGCAATCAGCCCCAGCATTTT.